The 19 T cell receptor beta chains in this list originate from one sample, sequenced in a study of CD8 T cells in ankylosing spondylitis. TCRdb re-called the 5' RACE reads with MiXCR, one entry per CDR3 protein. The repertoire holds approximately 350,000 distinct CDR3 sequences, about 15% seen once, with roughly 0.99% in the top ten. Specimen: blood, either unsorted or a sorted T cell fraction (not recorded which). Receptors originate from a male donor with ankylosing spondylitis or in good health (not recorded which).

The rearrangement joins TRBV5-1 to TRBJ2-2; 7 positions agree with TRBD2. V lost 4 bases, J lost 1 base, and 7 bases stayed unmatched. CDR3 length equals 16 residues. Germline V gives CDR1 SGHRS, CDR2 YFSETQ. The CDR3 nucleotides are TGCGCCAGCAGCCCCGGAGCGGGGCAGAACACCGGGGAGCTGTTTTTT. It is translated as CASSPGAGQNTGELFF.

This chain joins TRBV27 and TRBJ2-2; no definite D call. Germline CDR1 and CDR2: MNHEY and SMNVEV (reference sequence). There are 16 residues in the CDR3. Trimming stripped 0 bases from V and 6 bases from J, with 14 bases between. The DNA of the CDR3 is TGTGCCAGCAGTTTATCTCAACCCGGCCGCGCCGGGGAGCTGTTTTTT. Translation: CASSLSQPGRAGELFF.

V usage is TRBV10-3 and J usage is TRBJ2-3; no clear D. Germline V gives CDR1 ENHRY, CDR2 SYGVKD. The CDR3 has 13 amino acids. Trimming took 0 bases from V and 10 from J, leaving 11 bases between them. The CDR3 is CAISESDGVAQYF. In DNA, the CDR3 is TGTGCCATCAGTGAGTCCGACGGTGTTGCGCAGTATTTT.

The table lists this clonotype with many counts. The chain's CDR3 is CATRTGASYEQYF. CDR3 nucleotides: TGTGCCACCAGGACAGGCGCATCCTACGAGCAGTACTTC. The chain recombines TRBV12-3 or TRBV12-4 with TRBJ2-7; 7 positions match TRBD1. The CDR3 loop spans 13 amino acids. The V gene end was trimmed by 10 bases and the J gene end by 1 base; junction bases not matched to a gene: 7.

This clonotype was found a few times. This sequence joins TRBV7-8 and TRBJ2-6; D uncertain. Between the trimmed V and J ends, which lost 1 base and 4 bases, there was a span of 8 bases. CDR1 and CDR2 (germline): SGHVS, FQNEAQ. This CDR3 has 15 amino acids. CDR3 nucleotide sequence: TGTGCCAGCAGCTTAGGAGCTGGCGGGGCCAACGTCCTGACTTTC. This encodes CASSLGAGGANVLTF.

In this sample, this clonotype turned up a few times. The chain links TRBV5-1 to TRBJ2-1; 12 positions match TRBD1. V was pared by 4 bases and J by 7 bases, with 9 bases of the junction left unmatched. The CDR3 has 16 residues. CDR1 is SGHRS, CDR2 YFSETQ, per germline. The CDR3 DNA reads as TGCGCCAGCAGCCCGGTGGGGACAGGGGGCTCGAATGAGCAGTTCTTC. Translated, it gives CASSPVGTGGSNEQFF.

DNA of the CDR3: TGCAGTGCTACCGGACAGACTGAAGCTTTCTTT. Its protein product is CSATGQTEAFF. This chain uses TRBV20-1 with TRBJ1-1, with a weak D call TRBD1 (6 bases). CDR1 is DFQATT and CDR2 is SNEGSKA in the germline V gene (reference sequence). The CDR3 runs to 11 residues. V lost 4 bases, J lost 5 bases, and 8 bases lay in between.

This sequence joins TRBV12-3 or TRBV12-4 and TRBJ2-2; TRBD1 matches 9 bases. There are 14 residues in the CDR3. Trimming took 5 bases from V and 5 from J; bases not matched to a gene: 3. DNA of the CDR3: TGTGCCAGCAGTCCGGACAGGGGTACCGGGGAGCTGTTTTTT. It is translated as CASSPDRGTGELFF.

The chain links TRBV6-5 to TRBJ1-6; D call uncertain. This CDR3 comprises 15 residues. V lost 0 bases and J 10 bases, leaving 13 bases between the germline ends. CDR1 MNHEY and CDR2 SVGAGI come from the germline V gene. The CDR3 is CASSYSITFGSPLHF. In DNA, the CDR3 is TGTGCCAGCAGTTACTCAATCACGTTCGGGTCACCCCTCCACTTT.

The table lists this clonotype with many counts. The rearrangement joins TRBV15 to TRBJ1-2; 7 bases are shared with TRBD1. The V gene's germline CDR1 is LNHNV and CDR2 YYDKDF (reference sequence). This CDR3 region has 13 residues. V gave up 7 bases and J gave up 0 bases; unmatched junction bases: 2. The CDR3 region is CATKGQTNYGYTF. The CDR3 DNA reads as TGTGCCACCAAGGGACAGACTAACTATGGCTACACCTTC.

This clonotype was counted between two and nine times. This sequence joins TRBV12-3 or TRBV12-4 and TRBJ2-7; 11 nucleotides agree with TRBD2. V was clipped by 6 bases and J by 3 bases; unmatched bases: 10. The CDR3 sequence is 16 residues long. The DNA for the CDR3 is TGTGCCAGCAGCCCGACGCCGGGACTAGCGGTCTACGAGCAGTACTTC. It translates to CASSPTPGLAVYEQYF.

This clonotype came up a few times. The chain has TRBV5-5 and TRBJ1-5; D gene ambiguous. The CDR3 totals 16 residues. V lost 0 bases, J lost 0 bases, and 10 bases lay in between. Germline assignment: CDR1 SGHKS and CDR2 YYEKEE (reference sequence). The DNA of the CDR3 is TGTGCCAGCAGCTTGGGGCTAGGCCTTAGCAATCAGCCCCAGCATTTT. It yields the protein CASSLGLGLSNQPQHF.

This clonotype was seen repeatedly, ten times or more. The chain is built from TRBV12-3 or TRBV12-4 and TRBJ1-1; D possibly corresponds to TRBD1 (5 bases). Deletions cut 5 bases from V and 9 bases from J, with 13 bases between. This CDR3 comprises 12 residues. CDR3 DNA: TGTGCCAGCAGTGCGGGGCGAGGGAAAGCTTTCTTT. Translated, it gives CASSAGRGKAFF.

J is TRBJ2-5 and V is TRBV2; D unresolved. Between the trimmed V and J ends, which lost 10 bases and 2 bases, there was a span of 17 bases. Germline values: CDR1 SNHLY, CDR2 FYNNEI. The length of the CDR3 is 14 residues. Here the CDR3 reads CAIDPRTGQETQYF. The DNA for the CDR3 is TGTGCCATCGACCCCCGGACGGGTCAAGAGACCCAGTACTTC.

The V gene is TRBV4-1, the J gene TRBJ2-1; 10 positions agree with TRBD2. Germline V gives CDR1 MGHRA, CDR2 YSYEKL. V trimming: 11 bases; J trimming: 15 bases; junction bases outside the gene matches: 7. The CDR3 spans 10 residues. The CDR3 DNA is TGCGCCTTACTAGCGGGGTGCCCGTTCTTC. Its protein is CALLAGCPFF.

The sample holds a few counts of this clonotype. The chain links TRBV4-1 to TRBJ1-1, with D perhaps TRBD1 (5 bases). V lost 5 bases to trimming and J lost 4 bases, with 14 bases between them. The CDR3 runs 14 residues. Germline V CDR1 and CDR2: MGHRA, YSYEKL. Here the CDR3 DNA reads TGCGCCAGCAGCTCGACAGCAGAGTCCACTGAAGCTTTCTTT. It translates to CASSSTAESTEAFF.

This clonotype has just a few counts. The chain has TRBV9 and TRBJ2-5, with TRBD1 matching over 10 bases. The CDR3 spans 15 residues. Looked up from germline, CDR1 is SGDLS and CDR2 is YYNGEE. The V gene end was trimmed by 4 bases and the J gene end by 4 bases; junction bases not matched to a gene: 7. This CDR3 reads CASSLDRGQGETQYF. CDR3 in DNA: TGTGCCAGCAGCCTCGACAGGGGGCAGGGAGAGACCCAGTACTTC. The variable domain in full, completed from reference TRBV9 and TRBJ2-5, reads DSGVTQTPKHLITATGQRVTLRCSPRSGDLSVYWYQQSLDQGLQFLIQYYNGEERAKGNILERFSAQQFPDLHSELNLSSLELGDSALYFCASSLDRGQGETQYFGPGTRLLVL.

A note on this clonotype: An end of the junction differs from the germline gene, which may be a read error. V usage is TRBV12-3 or TRBV12-4 and J usage is TRBJ2-2; 8 bases agree with TRBD2. The CDR3 runs 14 residues. CDR3 protein: CASCGGRNAGELFF. DNA for the CDR3: TGTGCCAGCTGCGGCGGGAGGAACGCCGGGGAGCTGTTTTTT.

This clonotype has more than one count but fewer than ten. The V call is TRBV5-1, the J call TRBJ1-1; possibly TRBD1 for D (6 bases). Per the germline V gene, CDR1 is SGHRS and CDR2 is YFSETQ. Between the trimmed V and J ends, which lost 3 bases and 4 bases, there was a span of 10 bases. The CDR3 totals 13 residues. CDR3 residues: CASSYQGSTEAFF. Written as DNA, the CDR3 is TGCGCCAGCAGCTACCAGGGGAGCACTGAAGCTTTCTTT.